What follows is one T cell receptor (beta chain) and its context. The antigen is undetermined. The germline V gene has CDR1 SGDLS and CDR2 YYNGEE. This CDR3 region has 15 residues. The J segment lost 5 bases and the V segment lost 3 bases, leaving 8 bases of the junction unmatched. CD45RA-negative memory and CD45RA+ naive subsets were split from the CD4+ cells. These data come from a study of shared clonotypes between healthy human individuals. Study-level results: The low donor count limited represented genetic and exposure-history diversity.

Sequencing was performed with immunoSEQ multiplex PCR; in TCRdb, only in-frame clones are kept and a portion is missing. This table holds some 2.1 million clones, 85% to 95% found once. The receptor was derived from a man younger than 35 in good health. The chain joins TRBV9 to TRBJ2-7; 10 bases map to TRBD1. Sequencing used naive CD4+ T cells sorted from blood. Sample subset: CD45RA+ positively selected. This CDR3 is CASSASGTGDHEQYF. CDR3 coding DNA: TGTGCCAGCAGCGCCTCCGGGACAGGGGACCACGAGCAGTACTTC. Drawing the rest from reference TRBV9 and TRBJ2-7, the complete variable domain is DSGVTQTPKHLITATGQRVTLRCSPRSGDLSVYWYQQSLDQGLQFLIQYYNGEERAKGNILERFSAQQFPDLHSELNLSSLELGDSALYFCASSASGTGDHEQYFGPGTRLTVT.